The 8 T cell receptor beta chains below were found in one sample sequenced in a study of blood T cell repertoires in COVID-19. Clones were read by immunoSEQ multiplex PCR, and TCRdb kept only the in-frame ones, dropping some. The sample lists approximately 80,000 clones, approximately 90% seen once, with 6% to 7.5% in the top ten. Input material: peripheral blood. These receptors were obtained from a woman aged 80 or older with acute or convalescent COVID-19.

The genes are TRBV19 and TRBJ1-1, with D maybe TRBD1 (5 bases). V dropped 7 bases and J dropped 8 bases, with 14 bases sitting between them. The CDR3 consists of 12 residues. The germline CDR1 and CDR2 sequences are LNHDA and SQIVND (reference sequence). CDR3 sequence reads: CASKGQSPEAFF. The DNA for the CDR3 is TGTGCCAGTAAGGGGCAGTCCCCGGAAGCTTTCTTT. Full variable domain (remainder filled in from reference TRBV19 and TRBJ1-1): DGGITQSPKYLFRKEGQNVTLSCEQNLNHDAMYWYRQDPGQGLRLIYYSQIVNDFQKGDIAEGYSVSREKKESFPLTVTSAQKNPTAFYLCASKGQSPEAFFGQGTRLTVV.

The chain joins TRBV6-2 or TRBV6-3 to TRBJ2-1; TRBD2 matches 14 bases. The CDR3 runs to 19 residues. Germline V gene data show CDR1 as MNHEY and CDR2 as SVGEGT. V gave up 4 bases and J gave up 0 bases; unmatched junction bases: 8. The DNA of the CDR3 is TGTGCCAGCAGTTCCCCCGGGACTAGCGGGAGTTCCTCCTACAATGAGCAGTTCTTC. Translated, it gives CASSSPGTSGSSSYNEQFF.

V usage is TRBV6-2 or TRBV6-3 and J usage is TRBJ2-4; 7 bases align to TRBD1. Trimming at V came to 5 bases and at J to 6 bases, leaving 10 bases not matched to a gene. The germline V gene encodes CDR1 MNHEY and CDR2 SVGEGT. The CDR3 runs 15 residues. CDR3 loop: CASSQDRARGNIQYF. CDR3 sequence (DNA): TGTGCCAGCAGTCAAGACAGGGCCCGGGGAAACATTCAGTACTTC.

The chain carries TRBV2 and TRBJ2-7; TRBD2 aligns across 9 bases. This CDR3 is 16 amino acids long. The ends lost 5 bases at V and 2 bases at J; junction bases unmatched: 10. CDR1 and CDR2 (germline): SNHLY, FYNNEI. The CDR3 nucleotides read TGTGCCAGCAGTCTAACTGCTTTAGCGGGAGCCTACGAGCAGTACTTC. This translates into CASSLTALAGAYEQYF.

This chain links TRBV7-3 with TRBJ2-5; possible D gene TRBD1, 6 bases. Germline CDR1 reads SGHTA; CDR2 reads FQGTGA. V lost 2 bases and J lost 1, with 8 bases in between. This CDR3 comprises 14 residues. The CDR3 region has the DNA TGTGCCAGCAGCTTATTAGGGGGCCAAGAGACCCAGTACTTC. It codes for CASSLLGGQETQYF.

The rearrangement uses TRBV5-6 and TRBJ2-7; D possibly corresponds to TRBD2 (6 bases). V was clipped by 4 bases and J by 5 bases, with 13 bases between them. Germline-derived CDR1 and CDR2 are SGHDT and YYEEEE. The CDR3 loop spans 13 amino acids. CDR3 in amino acids: CASSPRRADEQYF. The CDR3 DNA follows: TGTGCCAGCAGCCCCCGGAGGGCCGACGAGCAGTACTTC.

The chain carries TRBV7-2 and TRBJ2-3; TRBD2 aligns across 8 bases. The CDR3 is made up of 16 amino acids. Germline trimming cut 4 bases from V and 7 bases from J; bases unmatched to any gene: 13. In germline, CDR1 is SGHTA, CDR2 FQGNSA. CDR3 DNA sequence: TGTGCCAGCAGCTCCACCCCGGGACTAGGAGGCAATACGCAGTATTTT. Its protein product is CASSSTPGLGGNTQYF.

The chain combines TRBV30 with TRBJ2-7; D not resolved. The CDR3 is made up of 13 amino acids. Germline values: CDR1 GTSNPN, CDR2 SVGIG (reference sequence). Deletions cut 4 bases from V and 3 bases from J, with 13 bases between. CDR3 sequence (DNA): TGTGCCTGGACGACCACCCCGGGCTACGAGCAGTACTTC. The encoded protein is CAWTTTPGYEQYF.